What follows are 19 T cell receptor beta chains derived from one specimen sequenced in a study of cytomegalovirus exposure and HLA in healthy donors. Both 60 Vbeta primers and 13 Jbeta primers went into the PCR. The data were produced by immunoSEQ multiplex PCR, yet TCRdb's version contains in-frame clones alone and is incomplete. The sample carries about 110,000 clones, 65% to 90% recorded once. Sequencing was carried out using PBMCs. The receptors originated from a young man in good health and CMV-seropositive.

The CDR3 DNA reads TGTGCCAGCAGCTTGACAGCCTCGTCTGGAAACACCATATATTTT. It is translated as CASSLTASSGNTIYF. The chain is built from TRBV5-8 and TRBJ1-3; D call uncertain. Trimming cost V 1 base and J 1 base, with 9 bases left between them. The CDR3 contains 15 residues. Germline values: CDR1 SGHTS, CDR2 YDEGEE.

The V gene is TRBV2, the J gene TRBJ1-5; TRBD1 matches 9 bases. The CDR3 has 14 residues. Germline CDR1 reads SNHLY; CDR2 reads FYNNEI. With V trimmed by 10 bases and J by 4 bases, 8 bases remained unmatched. The CDR3 bases are TGTGCCACACGTCGGGACAGGGATAATCAGCCCCAGCATTTT. Translation: CATRRDRDNQPQHF.

A remark on this clone: The junction shows a germline mismatch at one end, possibly a read error. V usage is TRBV18 and J usage is TRBJ1-5, with D unresolved. CDR1 KGHSH and CDR2 LQKENI come from the germline V gene. This CDR3 has 15 amino acids. The CDR3 DNA is TGTGCCAGCTCCCCGATATCCGGGAGCAATCAGTCCCAGCATTTT. It encodes CASSPISGSNQSQHF. The full variable domain, with the rest looked up from reference TRBV18 and TRBJ1-5, is NAGVMQNPRHLVRRRGQEARLRCSPMKGHSHVYWYRQLPEEGLKFMVYLQKENIIDESGMPKERFSAEFPKEGPSILRIQQVVRGDSAAYFCASSPISGSNQSQHFGDGTRLSIL.

The CDR3 protein is CASSQSPLSRKGGDDTGELFF. CDR3 nucleotides: TGCGCCAGCAGCCAGAGCCCTCTTTCCCGAAAGGGGGGGGATGACACCGGGGAGCTGTTTTTT. This chain links TRBV4-1 with TRBJ2-2; possibly TRBD2 for D (7 bases). CDR1 MGHRA and CDR2 YSYEKL come from the germline V gene. This CDR3 is built from 21 residues. Trimming shortened V by 3 bases and J by 3 bases, and 29 bases separated the two germline ends.

V and J are TRBV9 and TRBJ2-3; TRBD2 is a possible D gene (6 bases). V lost 4 bases and J lost 0, with 12 bases in between. CDR1 is SGDLS and CDR2 is YYNGEE in the germline V gene. The CDR3 consists of 15 residues. The CDR3 sequence: CASSPSAGSTDTQYF. The CDR3 DNA reads TGTGCCAGCAGCCCCTCGGCGGGGAGCACAGATACGCAGTATTTT.

The chain is built from TRBV6-5 and TRBJ2-4, with TRBD1 matching 8 bases. The CDR3 covers 14 residues. Germline CDR1 MNHEY, CDR2 SVGAGI. V lost 5 bases, J lost 7 bases, and 7 bases stayed unmatched. The CDR3 DNA follows: TGTGCCAGCAGTCCGCAGGGGGCGCTGAACATTCAGTACTTC. Translating it yields CASSPQGALNIQYF.

This clone was observed a handful of times. The gene calls are TRBV4-2 and TRBJ2-3; 11 bases fit TRBD2. With V trimmed by 4 bases and J by 4 bases, 13 bases remained unmatched. Germline CDR1 LGHNA, CDR2 YNFKEQ. This CDR3 spans 18 amino acids. This CDR3 reads CASSLLPGLAAEADTQYF. In nucleotides, the CDR3 is TGTGCCAGCAGCCTACTCCCGGGACTAGCGGCGGAGGCAGATACGCAGTATTTT.

V usage is TRBV20-1 and J usage is TRBJ2-7, with D possibly being TRBD2 (6 bases). This CDR3 region has 11 residues. Germline V gene data show CDR1 as DFQATT and CDR2 as SNEGSKA (reference sequence). V dropped 3 bases and J dropped 7 bases, with 10 bases sitting between them. CDR3 amino acids: CSASIGREQYF. In DNA, the CDR3 is TGCAGTGCTAGTATTGGGAGGGAGCAGTACTTC.

This clone was detected ten times or more. The rearrangement uses TRBV2 and TRBJ2-1; TRBD2 agrees at 10 bases. The V gene end was trimmed by 4 bases and the J gene end by 8 bases; junction bases not matched to a gene: 8. The germline gives CDR1 SNHLY, CDR2 FYNNEI. The CDR3 runs to 15 residues. This chain's CDR3 is CASSVDLAGEDEQFF. CDR3 bases: TGTGCCAGCAGTGTCGATCTAGCGGGGGAGGATGAGCAGTTCTTC.

The chain uses TRBV11-2 and TRBJ1-6; D may be TRBD1 (5 bases). Germline loops: CDR1 SGHAT, CDR2 FQNNGV. V lost 5 bases and J 7 bases, leaving 18 bases between the germline ends. This CDR3 is built from 16 residues. The CDR3 DNA reads TGTGCCAGCAGCCCTTGGCAGGGTGGTTCGAATTCACCCCTCCACTTT. It yields the protein CASSPWQGGSNSPLHF.

The rearrangement uses TRBV6-1 and TRBJ2-2; the match to TRBD1 covers 8 bases. Trimming removed 9 bases from V and 3 bases from J; junction bases left unmatched: 6. This CDR3 is built from 14 residues. Per the germline V gene, CDR1 is MNHNS and CDR2 is SASEGT. CDR3: CASGQGGDTGELFF. DNA for the CDR3: TGTGCCAGTGGACAGGGCGGGGACACCGGGGAGCTGTTTTTT.

CDR3 sequence reads: CASPSAGVGTEAFF. CDR3 nucleotides: TGTGCCAGCCCATCAGCGGGGGTTGGCACTGAAGCTTTCTTT. The chain carries TRBV6-1 and TRBJ1-1, with D possibly matching TRBD1 (5 bases). Trimming left V 8 bases short and J 4 bases short, with 17 bases between. CDR1 and CDR2 from the germline V gene are MNHNS and SASEGT. CDR3 length equals 14 residues.

V usage is TRBV2 and J usage is TRBJ1-2; possible D gene TRBD1, 6 bases. V dropped 3 bases and J dropped 4 bases, with 9 bases sitting between them. CDR1 SNHLY and CDR2 FYNNEI come from the germline V gene. The CDR3 has 13 residues. The CDR3 DNA reads TGTGCCAGCAGTGACGGACAGAGCTATGGCTACACCTTC. This translates into CASSDGQSYGYTF.

The sample holds one count of this clone. This rearrangement joins TRBV5-5 to TRBJ2-2; unclear D gene. CDR3 length equals 17 residues. Looked up from germline, CDR1 is SGHKS and CDR2 is YYEKEE (reference sequence). Trimming took 0 bases from V and 4 from J, leaving 16 bases between them. The CDR3 DNA sequence: TGTGCCAGCAGCTTGGCCTCAGGTACCCTCCCCACCGGGGAGCTGTTTTTT. It encodes CASSLASGTLPTGELFF. Complete variable domain (other parts from reference TRBV5-5 and TRBJ2-2): DAGVTQSPTHLIKTRGQQVTLRCSPISGHKSVSWYQQVLGQGPQFIFQYYEKEERGRGNFPDRFSARQFPNYSSELNVNALLLGDSALYLCASSLASGTLPTGELFFGEGSRLTVL.

V usage is TRBV4-1 and J usage is TRBJ2-7; 7 positions agree with TRBD2. V dropped 4 bases and J dropped 5; count of bases not matched to a gene: 8. This CDR3 contains 14 residues. Germline V gene sequence: CDR1 MGHRA, CDR2 YSYEKL. The CDR3 loop reads CASSPTSATHEQYF. CDR3 DNA: TGCGCCAGCAGCCCAACTAGCGCAACCCACGAGCAGTACTTC.

The V gene is TRBV7-2, the J gene TRBJ1-5; D unclear. The CDR3 is made up of 14 amino acids. Germline-derived CDR1 and CDR2 are SGHTA and FQGNSA. The V gene lost 0 bases and the J gene lost 7 bases, with 10 bases spanning the gap. This chain's CDR3 is CASSLALEGQPQHF. CDR3 in DNA: TGTGCCAGCAGCTTAGCCCTAGAGGGCCAGCCCCAGCATTTT.

The rearrangement joins TRBV2 to TRBJ2-5; D not certain. V was cut by 4 bases and J by 5 bases, with 5 bases left in between. The CDR3 totals 11 residues. CDR1 SNHLY and CDR2 FYNNEI come from the germline V gene. The CDR3 reads CASSVMETQYF. The CDR3 DNA reads TGTGCCAGCAGTGTAATGGAGACCCAGTACTTC.

This rearrangement joins TRBV19 to TRBJ1-1; 9 bases agree with TRBD1. CDR1 LNHDA and CDR2 SQIVND come from the germline V gene (reference sequence). V shed 6 bases and J 7 bases; nucleotides not matched to a gene: 6. The CDR3 loop spans 13 amino acids. DNA of the CDR3: TGTGCCAGTAGGCTCCGGACAGGGGATGAAGCTTTCTTT. Protein: CASRLRTGDEAFF.

The chain couples TRBV5-4 to TRBJ2-3; TRBD2 might be the D (6 bases). Trimming left V 4 bases short and J 3 bases short, with 15 bases between. The CDR3 has 15 residues. CDR1 and CDR2 (germline): SGHNT, YYREEE (reference sequence). CDR3 DNA: TGTGCCAGCAGCCCGCCAACTCGGGGGACAGATACGCAGTATTTT. This codes for CASSPPTRGTDTQYF.